This TCR beta chain came from a study of shared clonotypes between healthy human individuals. The study ran the assay at deep level. Every subset had its genomic DNA shared out evenly among several immunoSEQ plates. Per the authors' pipeline: As immunoSEQ supplied junction-only sequences (without quality scores), filtering differed. Produced via immunoSEQ multiplex PCR; TCRdb's table is partial and in-frame only. Clonal size and the V and J genes are those of that table, whereas D and trimming came from the DNA. The sample lists roughly 650,000 clones, about 96% occurring once. In the naive CD8 group, cells lacked CD45RO and were positively selected for CCR7, so terminally differentiated effector memory CD45RA+ cells were left out. Note on this clone: In the same sample, other DNA sequences code for this CDR3.

The CDR3 has 14 residues. Per germline, CDR1 SNHLY and CDR2 FYNNEI. V lost 6 bases and J lost 4; bases outside the gene matches: 3. This rearrangement joins TRBV2 to TRBJ1-5; 10 bases line up with TRBD1. The sequence was collected from a woman aged 30 to 39 in good health. The sample consisted of naive CD8+ T cells sorted from blood. Here the CDR3 reads CASREGQGNQPQHF. For the CDR3, the DNA is TGTGCCAGCAGGGAGGGACAGGGGAATCAGCCCCAGCATTTT.